This T cell receptor beta chain was sequenced during a study of somatic mutations in cytotoxic T cells in rheumatoid arthritis. Study conclusions and caveats: Only rheumatoid arthritis patients, not healthy controls, showed CD8+ clonality increasing with age.

Method: immunoSEQ multiplex PCR; TCRdb's copy keeps in-frame clones and lacks some. The sample yields fewer than 15,000 clones, about 90% seen once. CDR3 length: 13 amino acids. Germline V CDR1 and CDR2: MNHNS, SASEGT. V dropped 7 bases and J dropped 4; count of bases not matched to a gene: 6. Comments on this clone: The antigen is not known.

The chain couples TRBV6-1 to TRBJ2-5; 7 bases are a match to TRBD2. The TCR sequence derives from a man between 65 and 80 years old with rheumatoid arthritis. Sequences were obtained from CD4+ T cells sorted from blood. The CDR3 nucleotides are TGTGCCAGCAACGGACCGGGGGGAGAGACCCAGTACTTC. This codes for CASNGPGGETQYF.